The rows below give T cell receptor beta chains drawn from one sample of a study of CD8 T cells in ankylosing spondylitis. TCRdb called the 5' RACE reads again in MiXCR, with one record for every CDR3 protein. This table holds some 800,000 distinct CDR3 sequences, about 11% found once. The specimen sequenced was blood, either unsorted or a sorted T cell fraction (not recorded which). These receptors were collected from a male donor with ankylosing spondylitis. Both conserved end residues are part of each CDR3. A D gene is named only where the DNA matches it firmly. Clone size, where shown, is once, few, many, or a class for clones that have expanded.

cdr3_nt: TGCAGTGCCCCCGGACAGACTAACTACGAGCAGTACTTC
cdr3_aa: CSAPGQTNYEQYF
j_call: TRBJ2-7
clone_size: few
d_call: -
cdr3_length: 13
v_call: TRBV20-1

cdr3_nt: TGTGCCAGCAGTTACTCAAGGCAAATGCTTACCTACGAGCAGTACTTC
cdr3_aa: CASSYSRQMLTYEQYF
j_call: TRBJ2-7
clone_size: few
d_call: -
cdr3_length: 16
v_call: TRBV6-2/TRBV6-3

cdr3_nt: TGTGCCAGCTCACCCATAGAAGGGCCGGGAACCGAAGAGACCCAGTACTTC
cdr3_aa: CASSPIEGPGTEETQYF
j_call: TRBJ2-5
clone_size: -
d_call: -
cdr3_length: 17
v_call: TRBV18

cdr3_nt: TGCGCCAGCAGCTGGGACAGGGGAAGGACCGGGGAGCTGTTTTTT
cdr3_aa: CASSWDRGRTGELFF
j_call: TRBJ2-2
clone_size: few
d_call: TRBD1
cdr3_length: 15
v_call: TRBV5-1

cdr3_nt: TGTGCCAGCAGCTTATCAGGGGGCAAATCACCCCTCCACTTT
cdr3_aa: CASSLSGGKSPLHF
j_call: TRBJ1-6
clone_size: many
d_call: TRBD1
cdr3_length: 14
v_call: TRBV7-9

cdr3_nt: TGTGCCAGCAGCGAGGATTGGCAGAATTATGGCTACACCTTC
cdr3_aa: CASSEDWQNYGYTF
j_call: TRBJ1-2
clone_size: -
d_call: -
cdr3_length: 14
v_call: TRBV7-2

cdr3_nt: TGTGCCAGCAGCTTAGCGCTTGGGGGTTGGACTGAAGCTTTCTTT
cdr3_aa: CASSLALGGWTEAFF
j_call: TRBJ1-1
clone_size: -
d_call: -
cdr3_length: 15
v_call: TRBV7-2

cdr3_nt: TGTGCCAGCAGCTTTCGGCAGCGGGAGCCGGACGAGCAGTACTTC
cdr3_aa: CASSFRQREPDEQYF
j_call: TRBJ2-7
clone_size: many
d_call: TRBD2
cdr3_length: 15
v_call: TRBV5-6

cdr3_nt: TGTGCCAGCAGCTTATATAGGACAGGGGGAGGAAAACTGTTTTTT
cdr3_aa: CASSLYRTGGGKLFF
j_call: TRBJ1-4
clone_size: -
d_call: TRBD1
cdr3_length: 15
v_call: TRBV7-8

cdr3_nt: TGCGCCAGCAGCTTGTTAGCGGGGGCCCTAGGCGGTGAGCAGTTCTTC
cdr3_aa: CASSLLAGALGGEQFF
j_call: TRBJ2-1
clone_size: few
d_call: TRBD2
cdr3_length: 16
v_call: TRBV5-1

cdr3_nt: TGCGCCAGCAGCCCGGGACAGCAGAGGGGCATTCAGTACTTC
cdr3_aa: CASSPGQQRGIQYF
j_call: TRBJ2-4
clone_size: -
d_call: TRBD1
cdr3_length: 14
v_call: TRBV5-1

cdr3_nt: TGCGCCAGCAGCTTGGCCGAGGGCGGGCAGCCCCAGCATTTT
cdr3_aa: CASSLAEGGQPQHF
j_call: TRBJ1-5
clone_size: many
d_call: -
cdr3_length: 14
v_call: TRBV5-1

cdr3_nt: TGTGCCAGCAGTGGGACCTCGGGCAATCAGCCCCAGCATTTT
cdr3_aa: CASSGTSGNQPQHF
j_call: TRBJ1-5
clone_size: -
d_call: -
cdr3_length: 14
v_call: TRBV2

cdr3_nt: TGTGCCACCAGCAGAGATGGGGCGGTGTCTAGCACAGATACGCAGTATTTT
cdr3_aa: CATSRDGAVSSTDTQYF
j_call: TRBJ2-3
clone_size: -
d_call: -
cdr3_length: 17
v_call: TRBV15

cdr3_nt: TGTGCCAGCAGAAAGGGACAGACTGTTCAAGAGACCCAGTACTTC
cdr3_aa: CASRKGQTVQETQYF
j_call: TRBJ2-5
clone_size: -
d_call: TRBD1
cdr3_length: 15
v_call: TRBV6-1

cdr3_nt: TGTGCTAGTGGTTTGGACCGACAAGCATATTCCACTGAAGCTTTCTTT
cdr3_aa: CASGLDRQAYSTEAFF
j_call: TRBJ1-1
clone_size: -
d_call: -
cdr3_length: 16
v_call: TRBV12-5

cdr3_nt: TGTGCCAGTGGTGTGGGGACCACCGGGGAGCTGTTTTTT
cdr3_aa: CASGVGTTGELFF
j_call: TRBJ2-2
clone_size: few
d_call: -
cdr3_length: 13
v_call: TRBV7-2

cdr3_nt: TGCAGTGCTAGTAAACCCGGCGGATACGAGCAGTACTTC
cdr3_aa: CSASKPGGYEQYF
j_call: TRBJ2-7
clone_size: -
d_call: -
cdr3_length: 13
v_call: TRBV20-1